Following are 21 T cell receptor beta chains from one sample sequenced in a study of post-analysis software for immune sequencing data. Libraries were made from TCR beta cDNA, and they carried unique molecular identifiers. TCRdb re-analysed the PCR reads in MiXCR, keeping a single row per CDR3 protein. In the table there are roughly 800,000 distinct CDR3 sequences, 25% to 30% of which are singletons. Study-level results: When patients were compared with controls, four to six TRBV segments were more frequent, TRBV5-6, TRBV5-1 and TRBV20-1 among them.

The antigens for these receptors are not known. Sample: blood. These receptors all come from a girl between 10 and 17 years old with multiple sclerosis.

The table lists this clonotype with a few counts. The chain has TRBV29-1 and TRBJ1-2; D possibly corresponds to TRBD1 (5 bases). CDR3 size: 12 residues. V lost 4 bases and J 3 bases, leaving 9 bases between the germline ends. Germline V CDR1 and CDR2: SQVTM, ANQGSEA. The CDR3 reads CSVARGDYGYTF. DNA for the CDR3: TGCAGCGTTGCCAGAGGGGACTATGGCTACACCTTC.

In its sample, this clonotype was seen a few times. The CDR3 protein is CASSSRQGPSSYNEQFF. The CDR3 region has the DNA TGTGCCAGCAGTTCCCGACAGGGGCCAAGCTCCTACAATGAGCAGTTCTTC. The chain carries TRBV27 and TRBJ2-1; 8 bases fit TRBD1. Germline CDR1 and CDR2: MNHEY and SMNVEV (reference sequence). The CDR3 has 17 residues. The V and J ends lost 4 bases and 0 bases, in that order; junction bases with no gene match: 8.

The genes are TRBV4-3 and TRBJ2-1; tentatively, D is TRBD1 (6 bases). The germline V gene has CDR1 LGHNA and CDR2 YSLEER. V shed 0 bases and J shed 6 bases, with 12 bases lying between them. The CDR3 is made up of 15 amino acids. Written as DNA, the CDR3 is TGCGCCAGCAGCCAAGACCGGACAGCCTTCAATGAGCAGTTCTTC. Translation: CASSQDRTAFNEQFF.

There are a few counts of this clonotype. The chain combines TRBV27 with TRBJ2-3, with TRBD1 matching over 10 bases. The germline CDR1 and CDR2 sequences are MNHEY and SMNVEV (reference sequence). J lost 8 bases, V lost 7 bases, and 6 bases had no gene match. The CDR3 has 13 amino acids. CDR3 amino acids: CASKETGGGTQYF. The CDR3 DNA reads TGTGCCAGCAAAGAGACAGGGGGCGGTACGCAGTATTTT.

The J gene is TRBJ2-5, the V gene TRBV7-2; tentatively, D is TRBD1 (6 bases). The V end was cut by 5 bases, the J end by 1 base, with 11 bases between. The CDR3 extends over 14 amino acids. Per the germline V gene, CDR1 is SGHTA and CDR2 is FQGNSA. Here the CDR3 reads CASSPPGVQETQYF. The DNA for the CDR3 is TGTGCCAGCAGCCCGCCAGGGGTCCAAGAGACCCAGTACTTC. The variable domain in full, completed from reference TRBV7-2 and TRBJ2-5, reads GAGVSQSPSNKVTEKGKDVELRCDPISGHTALYWYRQSLGQGLEFLIYFQGNSAPDKSGLPSDRFSAERTGGSVSTLTIQRTQQEDSAVYLCASSPPGVQETQYFGPGTRLLVL.

The CDR3: CSVPTESTGFFNEQFF. CDR3 DNA: TGCAGCGTTCCCACGGAGAGTACAGGTTTTTTCAATGAGCAGTTCTTC. J is TRBJ2-1 and V is TRBV29-1, with D tentatively TRBD1 (5 bases). Trimming took off 5 bases at V and 6 bases at J, with 23 bases between the two ends. CDR1 is SQVTM, CDR2 ANQGSEA, per germline. There are 16 residues in the CDR3.

The sample holds a few counts of this clonotype. This chain links TRBV27 with TRBJ2-1, with TRBD2 matching 13 bases. Trimming at V came to 3 bases and at J to 9 bases, leaving 23 bases not matched to a gene. The CDR3 consists of 21 residues. Germline CDR1 is MNHEY and CDR2 is SMNVEV (reference sequence). CDR3 amino acids: CASSLVGYRTSGSVKRTEQFF. CDR3 nucleotide sequence: TGTGCCAGCAGTTTGGTCGGGTACCGGACTAGCGGGAGCGTTAAGCGGACTGAGCAGTTCTTC.

The chain uses TRBV19 and TRBJ2-1; 10 bases match TRBD2. Germline V lookup: CDR1 LNHDA, CDR2 SQIVND (reference sequence). CDR3 length: 13 amino acids. Germline trimming cut 6 bases from V and 12 bases from J; bases unmatched to any gene: 8. CDR3 in amino acids: CASSETSGHRQFF. CDR3 coding DNA: TGTGCCAGTAGCGAGACTAGCGGGCACAGGCAGTTCTTC.

This chain uses TRBV5-1 with TRBJ2-3; 8 bases line up with TRBD2. V lost 3 bases to trimming and J lost 4 bases; unmatched junction nucleotides: 10. The CDR3 covers 16 residues. Germline CDR1 reads SGHRS; CDR2 reads YFSETQ. CDR3 in DNA: TGCGCCAGCAGCTGGTTTGAACGGGGGGGCCCAGATACGCAGTATTTT. It encodes CASSWFERGGPDTQYF.

This clonotype was detected a few times. J is TRBJ2-1 and V is TRBV27, with D possibly TRBD2 on 6 matching bases. This CDR3 spans 14 amino acids. The ends were cut back, 8 bases at V and 4 bases at J, with 15 bases in the middle. Per germline, CDR1 MNHEY and CDR2 SMNVEV (reference sequence). For the CDR3, the DNA is TGTGCCAGCGGCACGGGACTGGTTTACAATGAGCAGTTCTTC. Translation: CASGTGLVYNEQFF.

The chain recombines TRBV7-2 with TRBJ2-7; TRBD2 matches at 12 bases. Looked up from germline, CDR1 is SGHTA and CDR2 is FQGNSA. This CDR3 spans 15 amino acids. Unmatched junction bases numbered 5, after V lost 5 bases and J lost 3 bases. CDR3 in amino acids: CASSAGLAGSYEQYF. CDR3 bases: TGTGCCAGCAGCGCTGGACTAGCGGGGAGCTACGAGCAGTACTTC.

This rearrangement joins TRBV2 to TRBJ2-4; no clear D. The CDR3 contains 16 residues. The germline V and J ends were trimmed by 1 base and 0 bases, with 10 bases remaining between them. Germline CDR1 SNHLY, CDR2 FYNNEI. The CDR3 sequence: CASSEVDGLAKNIQYF. The CDR3 coding sequence is TGTGCCAGCAGTGAAGTTGACGGCCTAGCCAAAAACATTCAGTACTTC.

This chain's CDR3 is CATSKGGARETQYF. In nucleotides, the CDR3 is TGTGCCACCAGCAAAGGGGGCGCGCGGGAGACCCAGTACTTC. The rearrangement links TRBV15 to TRBJ2-5; the match to TRBD1 covers 7 bases. V lost 4 bases and J lost 5; bases outside the gene matches: 7. CDR3 length: 14 amino acids. Germline values: CDR1 LNHNV, CDR2 YYDKDF (reference sequence).

A word on this clonotype: A junction end diverges from the germline sequence, so it may reflect a read error. The J gene is TRBJ1-1, the V gene TRBV29-1; 8 bases map to TRBD1. CDR1 is SQVTM, CDR2 ANQGSEA, per germline. CDR3 length: 14 residues. The CDR3 is CSVWGQAMNTEVFF. Here the CDR3 DNA reads TGCAGCGTTTGGGGACAGGCCATGAACACTGAAGTTTTCTTT.

CDR3 residues: CATSQRREGPEAFF. The CDR3 bases are TGTGCCACCAGCCAACGGAGGGAGGGCCCTGAAGCTTTCTTT. The chain uses TRBV15 and TRBJ1-1, with unresolved D. The CDR3 spans 14 residues. Looked up from germline, CDR1 is LNHNV and CDR2 is YYDKDF (reference sequence). V lost 5 bases, J lost 6 bases, and 16 bases lay in between.

In DNA, the CDR3 is TGTGCCACCAGCAGAGGGATGCCGGGACAGGGCCTTTACGAGCAGTACTTC. Encoded protein: CATSRGMPGQGLYEQYF. The chain recombines TRBV15 with TRBJ2-7, with 9 bases that match TRBD1. The germline V gene has CDR1 LNHNV and CDR2 YYDKDF (reference sequence). With 1 base clipped from V and 4 bases from J, the junction kept 11 bases outside the gene matches. This CDR3 has 17 residues.

This clonotype was counted ten times or more. The chain joins TRBV6-5 to TRBJ2-3; D may match TRBD1 or TRBD2 (6 bases each). CDR1 is MNHEY and CDR2 is SVGAGI in the germline V gene. The V end was cut by 2 bases, the J end by 2 bases, with 8 bases between. CDR3 size: 14 residues. The CDR3 protein is CASSYGGPTDTQYF. As DNA, the CDR3 is TGTGCCAGCAGTTACGGGGGGCCCACAGATACGCAGTATTTT.

The chain employs TRBV20-1 and TRBJ2-7; D may match TRBD1 or TRBD2 (5 bases each). Germline V CDR1 and CDR2: DFQATT, SNEGSKA (reference sequence). CDR3 size: 16 residues. The V end was cut by 0 bases, the J end by 3 bases, with 18 bases between. The CDR3 reads CSAREVSGSGLYEQYF. DNA for the CDR3: TGCAGTGCTAGAGAGGTTTCAGGGAGTGGCCTCTACGAGCAGTACTTC.

The rearrangement uses TRBV12-3 or TRBV12-4 and TRBJ2-3, with 7 bases aligning to TRBD1. The J segment lost 2 bases and the V segment lost 7 bases, leaving 3 bases of the junction unmatched. The CDR3 contains 13 residues. CDR3 coding DNA: TGTGCCAGCATCGGGACAGCCACAGATACGCAGTATTTT. This codes for CASIGTATDTQYF.

This clonotype was seen repeatedly, ten times or more. The rearrangement links TRBV29-1 to TRBJ2-6; no definite D call. Germline assignment: CDR1 SQVTM and CDR2 ANQGSEA. This CDR3 region has 16 residues. Deletions cut 2 bases from V and 2 bases from J, with 13 bases between. The DNA of the CDR3 is TGCAGCGTTGAAATCCCCGGGCAAACTGGGGCCAACGTCCTGACTTTC. It encodes CSVEIPGQTGANVLTF.

This chain links TRBV6-2 or TRBV6-3 with TRBJ1-1, with TRBD1 matching over 8 bases. CDR3 length: 16 residues. Germline-derived CDR1 and CDR2 are MNHEY and SVGEGT. Unmatched junction bases numbered 8, after V lost 2 bases and J lost 3 bases. The CDR3 sequence is CASSYPYRGGDTEAFF. CDR3 DNA: TGTGCCAGCAGTTACCCCTACAGGGGGGGTGACACTGAAGCTTTCTTT.